These T cell receptor beta chains were read from a single sample in a study of identical twins. One entry per CDR3 protein, called by TCRdb with MiXCR from the 5' RACE reads. The repertoire consists of 1,800,000 or so distinct CDR3 sequences, with roughly 35% occurring once and the leading ten covering about 0.25%. Material for sequencing was cord blood. The receptors originated from a newborn girl in good health. Both conserved end residues are part of each CDR3. The D gene is left open where the match is weak. The size of a clone is reported for some rows only, either as once, few or many, or as a class for expanded clones.

clone size	V gene	D gene	J gene	CDR3 protein
many	TRBV20-1	NA	TRBJ1-2	CSARGRRRWGYTF
NA	TRBV29-1	TRBD1	NA	CSVIPGQGAYEQYF
many	TRBV12-3/TRBV12-4	TRBD1	TRBJ2-1	CASSYRDREYNEQFF
once	TRBV14	TRBD1	TRBJ1-1	CASSQGQGGGTEAFF
few	TRBV27	NA	TRBJ2-7	CASSSSATSSYEQYF
NA	TRBV2	NA	TRBJ1-2	CASSEPPGALNYGYTF
NA	TRBV5-1	TRBD2	TRBJ2-1	CASSALAGAGNEQFF
NA	TRBV6-6	TRBD1	TRBJ1-6	CASSQEQGARLTLHF
few	TRBV2	NA	TRBJ1-6	CASSARGLNSPLHF
NA	TRBV11-2	TRBD2	TRBJ2-3	CASTGLAKTDTQYF
NA	TRBV27	NA	TRBJ2-3	CASSFWGGEDTQYF
few	TRBV4-1	NA	TRBJ2-1	CASSQIGGVNNEQFF